These T cell receptor beta chains were read from a single sample in a study of blood T cells in healthy people across ages. TCRdb itself ran the 5' RACE reads through MiXCR, one entry per CDR3 protein. The sample comprises 780,000 or so distinct CDR3 sequences, more than 55% of which are singletons, and around 24% rests with the top ten. Sequencing was done on a sample of blood. The receptors derive from a man aged 35-49 years in good health. The CDR3 runs from the conserved cysteine through the conserved F or W. The D gene is left open where the match is weak. Not every row has a clone size; where given, it reads once, few, many or a size class.

j_call,clone_size,cdr3_length,v_call,d_call,cdr3_nt,cdr3_aa
TRBJ2-1,NA,15,TRBV9,TRBD1,TGTGCCAGCAGCGGGGGACAGAGCTCCTACAATGAGCAGTTCTTC,CASSGGQSSYNEQFF
TRBJ2-1,NA,15,TRBV12-3/TRBV12-4,NA,TGTGCCAGCAGTTTTGTCACAGGGCCTTACAATGAGCAGTTCTTC,CASSFVTGPYNEQFF
TRBJ2-5,NA,15,TRBV7-7,NA,TGTGCCAGCAGCCCCCCGTCGGGGGCTCAAGAGACCCAGTACTTC,CASSPPSGAQETQYF
TRBJ2-7,NA,15,TRBV5-1,TRBD2,TGCGCCAGCAGCATGTTGACTAGCGCGAGAAACGAGCAGTACTTC,CASSMLTSARNEQYF
TRBJ2-1,once,19,TRBV7-2,TRBD2,TGTGCCAGCAGCTTAGTTGGACTAGCGGGCGCGAGCTCCTACAATGAGCAGTTCTTC,CASSLVGLAGASSYNEQFF
TRBJ2-7,few,13,TRBV9,NA,TGTGCCAGCAGCGCAAAATTACCCTACGAGCAGTACTTC,CASSAKLPYEQYF
TRBJ2-5,NA,15,TRBV7-2,TRBD2,TGTGCCAGCAGCCCGCCCGGACTAGCCAGGGAGACCCAGTACTTC,CASSPPGLARETQYF
TRBJ1-1,few,13,TRBV12-3/TRBV12-4,TRBD1,TGTGCCAGCAGCACGACAGGGGGCACTGAAGCTTTCTTT,CASSTTGGTEAFF
TRBJ2-7,few,11,TRBV10-3,TRBD1,TGTGCCATCAGTGAGACAGGGGGCTTGTACTTC,CAISETGGLYF
TRBJ2-5,few,14,TRBV6-1,NA,TGTGCCAGCTGCCGGGACCCCCCCGAAGGGACCCAGTACTTC,CASCRDPPEGTQYF
TRBJ2-7,few,18,TRBV7-9,TRBD2,TGTGCCAGCAGCCCTTCCGTTGGTAGCGGGGGCAGCTCCTACGAGCAGTACTTC,CASSPSVGSGGSSYEQYF
TRBJ2-1,few,15,TRBV11-2,NA,TGTGCCAGCAGCTTTCGGGAGTATTCCTACAATGAGCAGTTCTTC,CASSFREYSYNEQFF
TRBJ2-3,NA,14,TRBV5-1,NA,TGCGCCAGCAGCTTGGCTCCAGACACAGATACGCAGTATTTT,CASSLAPDTDTQYF
TRBJ2-1,NA,12,TRBV6-5,NA,TGTGCCATCAGGAGTCGAAGGGCGGAGCAGTTCTTC,CAIRSRRAEQFF
TRBJ2-3,few,16,TRBV6-2/TRBV6-3,NA,TGTGCCAGCAGACCTTTGATCTTCTCTAGCACAGATACGCAGTATTTT,CASRPLIFSSTDTQYF
TRBJ2-1,NA,15,TRBV18,TRBD1,TGTGCCAGCTCACCCGGGACAGGGGGCGGCAATGAGCAGTTCTTC,CASSPGTGGGNEQFF
TRBJ2-7,few,13,TRBV20-1,TRBD1,TGCAGTGCTTTAACGGGGACAGGGAACGAGCAGTACTTC,CSALTGTGNEQYF
TRBJ2-7,NA,16,TRBV6-6,TRBD1,TGTGCCAGCAGTTCCTCGACCGGACAGGAATCGTACGAGCAGTACTTC,CASSSSTGQESYEQYF
TRBJ2-3,NA,15,TRBV2,TRBD1,TGTGCCAGCAGTGATGGACAGGGAATTCAAGATACGCAGTATTTT,CASSDGQGIQDTQYF
TRBJ1-2,NA,17,TRBV20-1,TRBD1,TGCAGTGCTAGAGCTGACACCCGGGACAGGCCGGGGAAGGGCTACACCTTC,CSARADTRDRPGKGYTF
TRBJ2-5,NA,15,TRBV12-3/TRBV12-4,TRBD2,TGTGCCAGCAGTGACCTAGCGGGAACCCGGGAGACCCAGTACTTC,CASSDLAGTRETQYF
TRBJ2-5,NA,18,TRBV15,TRBD2,TGTGCCACCAGCAGAGATTCTTTAGCGGGAGGCATCCAAGAGACCCAGTACTTC,CATSRDSLAGGIQETQYF
TRBJ2-5,NA,17,TRBV9,TRBD1,TGTGCCAGCAGCGTAACTGGGACAGGGACCAACCAAGAGACCCAGTACTTC,CASSVTGTGTNQETQYF
TRBJ2-7,NA,10,TRBV12-3/TRBV12-4,NA,TGTGCCAGCAGTTTGGTCGAGCAGTACTTC,CASSLVEQYF
TRBJ2-5,NA,13,TRBV12-3/TRBV12-4,NA,TGTGCCAGCAAAAGACTAGATTGGGAGACCCAGTACTTC,CASKRLDWETQYF
TRBJ2-1,NA,21,TRBV21-1,NA,TGTGCCAGCAGCAAAGGATACAACTGGCTAGCGGGAGGAGGGCCCTACAATGAGCAGTTCTTC,CASSKGYNWLAGGGPYNEQFF
TRBJ2-1,NA,13,TRBV28,NA,TGTGCCAGCAGCATAGACAGATACAATGAGCAGTTCTTC,CASSIDRYNEQFF
TRBJ1-2,NA,14,TRBV29-1,NA,TGCAGCGTTGACCGGGGGGGGCCTAACTATGGCTACACCTTC,CSVDRGGPNYGYTF
TRBJ2-7,few,16,TRBV4-3,TRBD1,TGCGCCAGCAGCCAAGAGGACAGGGCGGCTTTCTACGAGCAGTACTTC,CASSQEDRAAFYEQYF
TRBJ2-3,NA,12,TRBV20-1,NA,TGCAGTGAAGGTCCAGGGACCGATACGCAGTATTTT,CSEGPGTDTQYF
TRBJ2-1,few,12,TRBV6-1,NA,TGTGCCAGCAGTGAAGCGGACAGAACACGGTTCTTC,CASSEADRTRFF
TRBJ1-5,NA,13,TRBV7-2,NA,TGTGCCAGCAGGTTAGGGGGTGATCAGCCCCAGCATTTT,CASRLGGDQPQHF
TRBJ2-7,once,16,TRBV28,TRBD2,TGTGCCAGCAGTTTCTTAACTAGCGGGAAGGAGTACGAGCAGTACTTC,CASSFLTSGKEYEQYF
TRBJ2-5,once,16,TRBV6-5,NA,TGTGCCAGCAGCAGGGATTCTGGGATTCGCCACAATGAGCAGTACTTC,CASSRDSGIRHNEQYF
TRBJ2-5,few,13,TRBV20-1,NA,TGCAGTGCCCTAGATTCCGGAAAGGAGACCCAGTACTTC,CSALDSGKETQYF
TRBJ2-7,few,12,TRBV4-1,NA,TGCGCCAGCAGCCAAGATCAGGGTCCAGCGTACTTC,CASSQDQGPAYF
TRBJ2-5,many,12,TRBV12-3/TRBV12-4,NA,TGTGCCAGCAGTTTTCGGGGGGAGACCCAGTACTTC,CASSFRGETQYF
TRBJ2-3,few,16,TRBV27,NA,TGTGCCAGCAGTCTCGTCAACCCGACAATCACAGATACGCAGTATTTT,CASSLVNPTITDTQYF
TRBJ2-2,NA,15,TRBV29-1,TRBD2,TGCAGCGTTTGGGGGGGACCTGAGAACACCGGGGAGCTGTTTTTT,CSVWGGPENTGELFF